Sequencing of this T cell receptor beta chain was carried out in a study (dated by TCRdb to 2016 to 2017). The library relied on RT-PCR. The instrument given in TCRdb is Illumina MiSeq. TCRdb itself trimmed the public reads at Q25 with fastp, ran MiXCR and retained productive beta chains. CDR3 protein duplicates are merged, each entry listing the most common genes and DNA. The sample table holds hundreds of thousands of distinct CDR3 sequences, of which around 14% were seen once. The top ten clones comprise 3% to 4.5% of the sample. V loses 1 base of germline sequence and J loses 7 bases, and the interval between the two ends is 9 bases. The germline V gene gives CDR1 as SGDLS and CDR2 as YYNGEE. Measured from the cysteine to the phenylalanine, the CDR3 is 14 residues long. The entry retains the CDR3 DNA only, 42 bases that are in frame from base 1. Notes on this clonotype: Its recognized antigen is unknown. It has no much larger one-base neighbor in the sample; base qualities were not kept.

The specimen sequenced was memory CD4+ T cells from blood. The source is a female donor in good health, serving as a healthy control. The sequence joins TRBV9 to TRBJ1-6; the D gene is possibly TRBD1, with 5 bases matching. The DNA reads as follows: TGTGCCAGCAGCGTACAGGGAGACAATTCACCCCTCCACTTT. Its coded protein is CASSVQGDNSPLHF.